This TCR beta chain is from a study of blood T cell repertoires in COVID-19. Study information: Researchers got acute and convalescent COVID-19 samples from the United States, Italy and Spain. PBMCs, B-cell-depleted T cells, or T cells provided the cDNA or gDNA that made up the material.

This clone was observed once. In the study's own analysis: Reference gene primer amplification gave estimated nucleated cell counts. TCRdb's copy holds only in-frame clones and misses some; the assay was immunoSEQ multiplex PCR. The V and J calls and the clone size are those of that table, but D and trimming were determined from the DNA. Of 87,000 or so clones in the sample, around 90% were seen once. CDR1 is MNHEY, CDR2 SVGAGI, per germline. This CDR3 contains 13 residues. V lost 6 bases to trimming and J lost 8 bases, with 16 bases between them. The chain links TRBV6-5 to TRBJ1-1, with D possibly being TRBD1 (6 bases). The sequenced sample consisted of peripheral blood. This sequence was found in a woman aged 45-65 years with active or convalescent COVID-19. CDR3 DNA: TGTGCCAGCAGCCGAACCGGACAGCGCGAAGCTTTCTTT. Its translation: CASSRTGQREAFF.